This T cell receptor beta chain was recorded in a study of early T cells in non-severe SARS-CoV-2 infection. Study in general: Bulk RNA isolated from unsorted whole blood underwent sequencing; chains were not paired.

Separate cDNA molecules each had unique molecular identifiers attached to them. Each CDR3 protein gets one entry after TCRdb re-called the 5' RACE reads with MiXCR. The repertoire holds about 71,000 distinct CDR3 sequences, with roughly 12% as singletons. As for this clonotype: As yet, its antigen is unknown.

Study outcomes and limitations: VDJdb matching skewed toward anti-spike CD8 responses, missing private and CD4 specificities.

V was clipped by 5 bases and J by 3 bases, with 23 bases between them. Germline V gene sequence: CDR1 SEHNR, CDR2 FQNEAQ (reference sequence). CDR3 length equals 17 residues. The TCR sequence derives from an adult who was a healthcare worker with PCR-confirmed SARS-CoV-2 infection or an uninfected control (not recorded which). This rearrangement joins TRBV7-9 to TRBJ2-7; tentatively, D is TRBD1 (6 bases). The specimen was whole blood, collected at baseline. CDR3 sequence: CASSPSPHRDGFYEQYF. CDR3 DNA sequence: TGTGCCAGCAGCCCCTCCCCGCACAGGGATGGGTTCTACGAGCAGTACTTC.